This record looks at one TCR beta chain sequence and its context. What it binds is not known. This sample is part of a study of OX40 agonist ivuxolimab in advanced cancers. Study-level background: Prior anti-PD-1, anti-PD-L1 or anti-CTLA-4 therapy did not bar entry, and about 40% had some. Three patients, one with hepatocellular carcinoma and two with cutaneous melanoma, achieved partial responses.

Overall study findings and caveats: The investigators did not determine what antigen specificity the expanded peripheral T cells had.

Only in-frame clones appear in the TCRdb table, and some are missing; sequencing was by immunoSEQ multiplex PCR. The sample comprises around 40,000 clones, 85% to 90% of which are singletons, and approximately 12% rests with the top ten. The CDR3 is 14 residues long. Germline CDR1 and CDR2: PRHDT and FYEKMQ (reference sequence). The J segment lost 3 bases and the V segment lost 8 bases, leaving 7 bases of the junction unmatched. The V and J genes are TRBV13 and TRBJ1-2, with 9 nucleotides matching TRBD1. The input for sequencing was CD4+ or CD8+ T cells sorted from blood, taken in a trial of the OX40 agonist ivuxolimab. This TCR came from an adult with an advanced solid tumor such as melanoma, head and neck, liver or kidney cancer. CDR3 protein: CASGRGQGHYGYTF. The CDR3 bases are TGTGCCAGCGGCCGCGGACAGGGGCACTATGGCTACACCTTC.